This T cell receptor beta chain was documented in a study of blood T cell repertoires in COVID-19. Sequencing was performed with immunoSEQ multiplex PCR; in TCRdb, only in-frame clones are kept and a portion is missing. The table lists about 110,000 clones, around 80% of them singletons. The clonotype comes from a human donor in a cohort sampled during active or convalescent COVID-19. The sequenced sample consisted of peripheral blood.

CDR3 protein: CASSLELYAGYEQYF. The CDR3 bases are TGTGCCAGCAGCTTAGAACTTTATGCGGGGTACGAGCAGTACTTC. V and J are TRBV7-2 and TRBJ2-7; D perhaps matches TRBD2 (6 bases). Germline CDR1 reads SGHTA; CDR2 reads FQGNSA. Trimming removed 1 base from V and 4 bases from J, with 14 bases in between. This CDR3 has 15 residues.